These 24 T cell receptor beta chains originate from one sample sequenced in a study of shared clonotypes between healthy human individuals. Some clones are missing from TCRdb's copy, which holds only in-frame ones; the method was immunoSEQ multiplex PCR. The top ten clones hold roughly 0.61% of a sample with about 1.1 million clones, approximately 78% of them seen once. The source material was memory CD4+ T cells from PBMCs. Subset described: CD45RA-negative fraction. The receptors were sampled from a man between 18 and 29 years old in good health. Some clones in this sample may be carry-over from other donors' samples.

In its sample, this clone was seen once. The genes are TRBV18 and TRBJ2-1; 9 bases map to TRBD2. The V segment lost 3 bases and the J segment 0 bases; nucleotides outside the gene matches: 3. This CDR3 is 16 amino acids long. Germline values: CDR1 KGHSH, CDR2 LQKENI. The CDR3, as DNA: TGTGCCAGCTCACCTTTTAGCGGGAGCTCCTACAATGAGCAGTTCTTC. It translates to CASSPFSGSSYNEQFF.

This rearrangement joins TRBV5-4 to TRBJ1-4; 9 nucleotides match TRBD1. V was pared by 4 bases and J by 6 bases, with 16 bases of the junction left unmatched. The CDR3 has 18 residues. Germline CDR1 reads SGHNT; CDR2 reads YYREEE (reference sequence). DNA of the CDR3: TGTGCCAGCAGCCCGAAACCCAACCGGGACAGGGAGGATGAAAAACTGTTTTTT. Amino acid sequence: CASSPKPNRDREDEKLFF.

The CDR3 DNA sequence: TGTGCCAGCAGCCCCAACAACCCTGCGAACACCGGGGAGCTGTTTTTT. The encoded protein is CASSPNNPANTGELFF. This chain connects TRBV7-6 to TRBJ2-2, with D unclear. V lost 5 bases and J lost 0, with 13 bases in between. The CDR3 covers 16 residues. Germline V gene data show CDR1 as SGHVS and CDR2 as FNYEAQ. The variable domain in full, with the rest retrieved from reference TRBV7-6 and TRBJ2-2, is GAGVSQSPRYKVTKRGQDVALRCDPISGHVSLYWYRQALGQGPEFLTYFNYEAQQDKSGLPNDRFSAERPEGSISTLTIQRTEQRDSAMYRCASSPNNPANTGELFFGEGSRLTVL.

Notes on this clone: This same CDR3 is encoded by further DNA sequences in the sample. The chain has TRBV2 and TRBJ2-1, with D perhaps assigned TRBD1 or TRBD2 (5 bases each). The germline gives CDR1 SNHLY, CDR2 FYNNEI. The CDR3 has 13 amino acids. Trimming stripped 4 bases from V and 2 bases from J, with 6 bases between. Written as DNA, the CDR3 is TGTGCCAGCAGTGTGGGACCCTACAATGAGCAGTTCTTC. Protein product: CASSVGPYNEQFF.

The chain has TRBV7-2 and TRBJ2-1, with D possibly being TRBD2 (5 bases). The CDR3 totals 14 residues. Germline V CDR1 and CDR2: SGHTA, FQGNSA. V was shortened by 3 bases and J by 7 bases, with 13 bases between the two germline ends. The CDR3 protein is CASSFLGRRNEQFF. CDR3 DNA sequence: TGTGCCAGCAGCTTCTTGGGGAGACGTAATGAGCAGTTCTTC.

This chain links TRBV7-3 with TRBJ1-2; D not resolved. Germline lookup yields CDR1 SGHTA and CDR2 FQGTGA. The germline V and J ends were trimmed by 5 bases and 8 bases, with 12 bases remaining between them. The CDR3 runs to 12 residues. For the CDR3, the DNA is TGTGCCAGCAGCCCGGAGGGCGGGGGCTACACCTTC. Translation gives CASSPEGGGYTF.

This chain connects TRBV29-1 to TRBJ2-7, with 10 bases identical to TRBD2. The CDR3 runs 14 residues. V shed 4 bases and J 0 bases; nucleotides not matched to a gene: 3. CDR1 and CDR2 from the germline V gene are SQVTM and ANQGSEA. The CDR3 here is CSVGTSGSSYEQYF. The CDR3 DNA sequence: TGCAGCGTTGGGACTAGCGGAAGCTCCTACGAGCAGTACTTC.

The V call is TRBV18, the J call TRBJ1-2; D is unclear. The length of the CDR3 is 12 residues. Germline V gene lookup returns CDR1 KGHSH and CDR2 LQKENI. V was shortened by 3 bases and J by 6 bases, with 8 bases between the two germline ends. The CDR3 spells CASSPDGDGYTF. CDR3 in DNA: TGTGCCAGCTCACCCGATGGGGATGGCTACACCTTC.

This clone appeared once. The chain couples TRBV7-2 to TRBJ1-2; D unresolved. V dropped 1 base and J dropped 4 bases, with 13 bases sitting between them. Germline CDR1 reads SGHTA; CDR2 reads FQGNSA. The CDR3 is 15 residues long. CDR3 sequence (DNA): TGTGCCAGCAGCTTAGTGCAGGCGGCGGGCTATGGCTACACCTTC. Translated, it gives CASSLVQAAGYGYTF.

The gene calls are TRBV2 and TRBJ1-1, with D possibly matching TRBD1 (6 bases). V gave up 5 bases and J gave up 0 bases, with 10 bases separating them. CDR3 length: 14 residues. Germline V gene lookup returns CDR1 SNHLY and CDR2 FYNNEI. CDR3 amino acids: CASSQDRLNTEAFF. The CDR3 DNA follows: TGTGCCAGCAGTCAGGACAGACTGAACACTGAAGCTTTCTTT. Full variable domain (outside the CDR3, taken from reference TRBV2 and TRBJ1-1): EPEVTQTPSHQVTQMGQEVILRCVPISNHLYFYWYRQILGQKVEFLVSFYNNEISEKSEIFDDQFSVERPDGSNFTLKIRSTKLEDSAMYFCASSQDRLNTEAFFGQGTRLTVV.

The chain carries TRBV11-2 and TRBJ2-7; TRBD1 is a possible D gene (6 bases). The V gene's germline CDR1 is SGHAT and CDR2 FQNNGV. Deletions cut 5 bases from V and 0 bases from J, with 14 bases between. The CDR3 is made up of 15 amino acids. CDR3 region: CASSRRQGYSYEQYF. DNA for the CDR3: TGTGCCAGCAGCCGGCGTCAGGGGTACTCCTACGAGCAGTACTTC.

This clone has just a few counts. The rearrangement uses TRBV15 and TRBJ2-7, with D perhaps TRBD1 (6 bases). Germline values: CDR1 LNHNV, CDR2 YYDKDF (reference sequence). Trimming took off 4 bases at V and 6 bases at J, with 16 bases between the two ends. The CDR3 contains 14 residues. The CDR3 loop reads CATSNIFGGSEQYF. CDR3 DNA: TGTGCCACCAGCAACATTTTTGGGGGCTCCGAGCAGTACTTC.

This clone was counted at least ten times. V usage is TRBV7-3 and J usage is TRBJ1-2, with D unresolved. From germline, CDR1 is SGHTA and CDR2 FQGTGA. The CDR3 runs to 13 residues. The V end lost 2 bases, the J end lost 7 bases, and 11 bases lay between the germline ends. CDR3 region: CASSLGTASGYTF. Here the CDR3 DNA reads TGTGCCAGCAGCTTAGGTACAGCGAGTGGCTACACCTTC.

The chain joins TRBV5-1 to TRBJ2-2, with TRBD2 identical over 8 bases. This CDR3 comprises 15 residues. CDR1 is SGHRS, CDR2 YFSETQ, per germline. Germline trimming cut 4 bases from V and 1 base from J; bases unmatched to any gene: 3. CDR3 coding DNA: TGCGCCAGCAGCGTACTAGCGGAGAACACCGGGGAGCTGTTTTTT. Translated, it gives CASSVLAENTGELFF.

This clone was observed a single time. Germline and junction disagree at one end, which may indicate a read error. This rearrangement joins TRBV9 to TRBJ2-1; TRBD2 matches at 9 bases. The CDR3 has 16 residues. Germline V gene sequence: CDR1 SGDLS, CDR2 YYNGEE. CDR3 bases: TGTGCCAGCAGCGTAGATCCAGCGGGAGGACACAATGAGCAGCTCTTC. Translation gives CASSVDPAGGHNEQLF.

The chain uses TRBV7-3 and TRBJ2-5, with D possibly called TRBD1 or TRBD2 (6 bases each). The germline V gene has CDR1 SGHTA and CDR2 FQGTGA. With 5 bases removed from V and 4 bases from J, the gap between germline ends came to 11 bases. This CDR3 is built from 13 residues. CDR3 protein: CASSKGGAETQYF. CDR3 coding DNA: TGTGCCAGCAGCAAGGGGGGTGCAGAGACCCAGTACTTC.

This clone turned up a few times. The same CDR3 is also encoded by other DNA sequences in this sample. The chain is built from TRBV7-9 and TRBJ2-5; no clear D gene. Germline loops: CDR1 SEHNR, CDR2 FQNEAQ (reference sequence). V lost 5 bases, J lost 1 base, and 2 bases lay in between. The CDR3 contains 11 residues. The CDR3 is CASSAQETQYF. CDR3 nucleotide sequence: TGTGCCAGCAGCGCCCAAGAGACCCAGTACTTC.

The gene calls are TRBV5-1 and TRBJ1-1; TRBD1 might be the D (5 bases). The CDR3 has 15 residues. Trimming stripped 0 bases from V and 3 bases from J, with 12 bases between. Germline CDR1 reads SGHRS; CDR2 reads YFSETQ. CDR3 in DNA: TGCGCCAGCAGCTTGGAAGGCCGGGGGGACACTGAAGCTTTCTTT. It specifies CASSLEGRGDTEAFF. The full variable domain, in which reference TRBV5-1 and TRBJ1-1 provide the parts outside the CDR3, is KAGVTQTPRYLIKTRGQQVTLSCSPISGHRSVSWYQQTPGQGLQFLFEYFSETQRNKGNFPGRFSGRQFSNSRSEMNVSTLELGDSALYLCASSLEGRGDTEAFFGQGTRLTVV.

The chain links TRBV5-6 to TRBJ2-2, with 8 bases matching TRBD2. This CDR3 is 17 amino acids long. Germline CDR1 SGHDT, CDR2 YYEEEE. V was pared by 0 bases and J by 4 bases, with 8 bases of the junction left unmatched. The CDR3 DNA follows: TGTGCCAGCAGCTTGGCCGGGATAGCGGGACCCACCGGGGAGCTGTTTTTT. This gives the protein CASSLAGIAGPTGELFF.

This clone was detected only once. This chain connects TRBV29-1 to TRBJ2-1; 8 nucleotides match TRBD2. The CDR3 contains 13 residues. The V and J ends lost 4 bases and 4 bases, in that order; junction bases with no gene match: 3. CDR1 and CDR2 from the germline V gene are SQVTM and ANQGSEA. The CDR3 bases are TGCAGCGTTGTCGGGAGGGTTTACAATGAGCAGTTCTTC. Translated: CSVVGRVYNEQFF.

The chain links TRBV11-3 to TRBJ2-2; D may be TRBD1 or TRBD2 (5 bases each). Trimming took off 1 base at V and 4 bases at J, with 13 bases between the two ends. The V gene's germline CDR1 is SGHNT and CDR2 YENEEA. This CDR3 contains 16 residues. CDR3 protein: CASSLVGRGATGELFF. The CDR3 nucleotides read TGTGCCAGCAGCTTAGTGGGACGTGGGGCCACCGGGGAGCTGTTTTTT.

Note on this clone: This likely stems from a read error, as it lies one base from a far larger clone. The chain recombines TRBV30 with TRBJ1-2, with D unresolved. There are 14 residues in the CDR3. V was shortened by 4 bases and J by 4 bases, with 16 bases between the two germline ends. Looked up from germline, CDR1 is GTSNPN and CDR2 is SVGIG (reference sequence). The CDR3 sequence is CAWNVGPSFYGYTF. CDR3 nucleotides: TGTGCCTGGAATGTCGGGCCTTCCTTCTATGGCTACACCTTC.

On this clone: Other DNA sequences in the sample encode the same CDR3. This chain links TRBV18 with TRBJ1-1; no reliable D call. The V and J ends lost 5 bases and 1 base respectively, with 11 bases between them. Germline loops: CDR1 KGHSH, CDR2 LQKENI. The CDR3 contains 14 residues. The CDR3: CASSFSGGNTEAFF. The CDR3 nucleotides are TGTGCCAGCTCATTTTCAGGTGGGAACACTGAAGCTTTCTTT.

The chain recombines TRBV29-1 with TRBJ1-5, with 7 bases matching TRBD1. The CDR3 extends over 12 amino acids. The germline gives CDR1 SQVTM, CDR2 ANQGSEA. V lost 7 bases and J lost 7; bases outside the gene matches: 7. In DNA, the CDR3 is TGCAGCGCTGCGACAGGGCGGCAGCCCCAGCATTTT. Protein sequence: CSAATGRQPQHF.